The sequence of this T cell receptor (beta chain) was determined in a study of T cells in Graves' hyperthyroidism and ophthalmopathy. In this sample, this clonotype turned up many times. Its antigen remains unknown. There were TCR beta CDR3 regions amplified from RNA transcripts. The HTBI primer set served for first-round RT-PCR of the TCR CDR3. TCRdb reprocessed the multiplex PCR reads via MiXCR and lists one record per CDR3 protein. The table records about 410,000 distinct CDR3 sequences, roughly 14% of them present only once. Germline-derived CDR1 and CDR2 are SGHVS and FQNEAQ. The CDR3 spans 14 residues. V lost 5 bases and J lost 4; bases outside the gene matches: 6. Whole-study findings and limits: Most expanded thyroid clonotypes above 0.001 recurred in blood.

It was 8 to 10 ml of fresh peripheral blood that supplied the PBMCs. The specimen sequenced was blood. This TCR was recovered from a man aged 18-30 years with Graves' ophthalmopathy. V usage is TRBV7-8 and J usage is TRBJ2-5; 8 nucleotides agree with TRBD2. CDR3 in amino acids: CASSGSGGGETQYF. CDR3 bases: TGTGCCAGCAGCGGAAGCGGGGGAGGAGAGACCCAGTACTTC.